This is a list of T cell receptor beta chains from one sample in a study of cytomegalovirus exposure and HLA in healthy donors. Sequencing was performed with immunoSEQ multiplex PCR; in TCRdb, only in-frame clones are kept and a portion is missing. Here the sample spans tens of thousands of clones, 94% being singletons. The sample taken for sequencing was PBMCs. The receptors here all came from a woman between 18 and 29 years old in good health and CMV-seropositive. Each CDR3 is given with its conserved first and last residue.

j_call v_call cdr3_aa
TRBJ2-7 TRBV14 CASSPVLSYEQYF
TRBJ2-1 TRBV4-1 CASSPQADRDYNEQFF
TRBJ2-1 TRBV5-1 CASSLVTSGGVDEQFF
TRBJ2-2 TRBV6-6 CASSSPGLAAGELFF
TRBJ2-1 TRBV5-1 CASSLTSSSYNEQFF
TRBJ1-2 TRBV19 CASVQGNYGYTF
TRBJ1-2 TRBV4-1 CASSRLPRDRESYTF
TRBJ2-1 TRBV5-4 CASSSGDPSYNEQFF
TRBJ2-7 TRBV2 CASRVLAGETYEQYF
TRBJ2-1 TRBV7-2 CASSLGVGLGGGATNEQFF
TRBJ1-5 TRBV13 CASSLGGQISNQPQHF
TRBJ1-2 TRBV19 CASSDPSEGGSVSYGYTF
TRBJ1-1 TRBV7-2 CASRRDSFTNTEAFF
TRBJ2-7 TRBV7-6 CASSPLGARGSYEQYF
TRBJ1-1 TRBV11-2 CASSPQGRFTEAFF
TRBJ1-1 TRBV5-1 CASSPGQGVSEAFF
TRBJ2-2 TRBV30 CAWSLQFGELFF
TRBJ1-5 TRBV15 CATSRGDRNNQPQHF
TRBJ1-4 TRBV5-1 CASRPDSEKLFF
TRBJ1-3 TRBV30 CAWSKQGLYTIYF
TRBJ1-5 TRBV4-1 CASSRPGDQPQHF
TRBJ2-3 TRBV7-3 CASSSPPLLAGGADTQYF
TRBJ1-1 TRBV5-4 CASSLVGRGGGMNTEAFF
TRBJ1-2 TRBV30 CAWSTLREGLTYGYTF
TRBJ2-2 TRBV7-8 CASSHRMGTSGRARRELFF
TRBJ2-6 TRBV4-1 CASSQGGRGRTGANVLTF
TRBJ1-5 TRBV5-1 CASSQDSPSQPQHF
TRBJ1-5 TRBV18 CASSPRETQRGSNQPQHF
TRBJ1-1 TRBV4-2 CASSPLGGGPNTEAFF